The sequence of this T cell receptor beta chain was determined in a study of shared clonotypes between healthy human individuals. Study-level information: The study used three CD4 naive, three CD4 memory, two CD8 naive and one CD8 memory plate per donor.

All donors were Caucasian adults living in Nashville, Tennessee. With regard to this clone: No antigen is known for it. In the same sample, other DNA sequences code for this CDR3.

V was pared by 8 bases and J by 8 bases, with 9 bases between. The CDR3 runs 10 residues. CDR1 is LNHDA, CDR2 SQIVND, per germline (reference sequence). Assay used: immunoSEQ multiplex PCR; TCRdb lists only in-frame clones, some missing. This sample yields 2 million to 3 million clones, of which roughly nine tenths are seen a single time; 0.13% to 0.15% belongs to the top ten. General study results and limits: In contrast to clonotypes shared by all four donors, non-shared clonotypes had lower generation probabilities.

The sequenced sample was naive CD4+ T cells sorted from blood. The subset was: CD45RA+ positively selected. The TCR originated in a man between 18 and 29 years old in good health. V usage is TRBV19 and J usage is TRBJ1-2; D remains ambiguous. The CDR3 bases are TGTGCCAGTGAGGGCCACGGCTACACCTTC. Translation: CASEGHGYTF. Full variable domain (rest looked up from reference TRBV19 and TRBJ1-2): DGGITQSPKYLFRKEGQNVTLSCEQNLNHDAMYWYRQDPGQGLRLIYYSQIVNDFQKGDIAEGYSVSREKKESFPLTVTSAQKNPTAFYLCASEGHGYTFGSGTRLTVV.